These 2 T cell receptor beta chains originate from one sample sequenced in a study of cytomegalovirus exposure and HLA in healthy donors (dated by TCRdb to about 2017). Libraries were prepared through the immunoSEQ multiplex PCR assay. The multiplex PCR relied on a mix of 60 forward primers for TCR Vbeta segments and 13 reverse primers for TCR Jbeta segments. The clones in this table, taken by TCRdb from immuneACCESS, are in-frame only. Not every clone is retained; where verified, under half of the shortfall comes from an unresolved V gene, and the cause of the rest is unknown. This specimen's table enumerates 45,000 to 55,000 clones. Roughly 26% of the sample is in the top ten clones. What was sequenced was PBMCs. These receptors all stem from a man aged 40-55 years in good health and CMV-seropositive.

The chain carries TRBV18 and TRBJ1-1; D unclear. V was clipped by 3 bases and J by 2 bases, with 13 bases between them. From germline, CDR1 is KGHSH and CDR2 LQKENI. The CDR3 runs to 15 residues. The CDR3 sequence: CASSPRLGNNTEAFF. CDR3 nucleotides: TGTGCCAGCTCACCCAGACTCGGTAATAACACTGAAGCTTTCTTT. Full variable domain (rest looked up from reference TRBV18 and TRBJ1-1): NAGVMQNPRHLVRRRGQEARLRCSPMKGHSHVYWYRQLPEEGLKFMVYLQKENIIDESGMPKERFSAEFPKEGPSILRIQQVVRGDSAAYFCASSPRLGNNTEAFFGQGTRLTVV.

The chain's CDR3 is CASSQDGTTGANVLTF. The CDR3 DNA is TGCGCCAGCAGCCAAGATGGGACTACTGGGGCCAACGTCCTGACTTTC. V usage is TRBV4-3 and J usage is TRBJ2-6; 7 nucleotides line up with TRBD2. The CDR3 is 16 amino acids. V gave up 0 bases and J gave up 2 bases; unmatched junction bases: 1. Germline assignment: CDR1 LGHNA and CDR2 YSLEER.